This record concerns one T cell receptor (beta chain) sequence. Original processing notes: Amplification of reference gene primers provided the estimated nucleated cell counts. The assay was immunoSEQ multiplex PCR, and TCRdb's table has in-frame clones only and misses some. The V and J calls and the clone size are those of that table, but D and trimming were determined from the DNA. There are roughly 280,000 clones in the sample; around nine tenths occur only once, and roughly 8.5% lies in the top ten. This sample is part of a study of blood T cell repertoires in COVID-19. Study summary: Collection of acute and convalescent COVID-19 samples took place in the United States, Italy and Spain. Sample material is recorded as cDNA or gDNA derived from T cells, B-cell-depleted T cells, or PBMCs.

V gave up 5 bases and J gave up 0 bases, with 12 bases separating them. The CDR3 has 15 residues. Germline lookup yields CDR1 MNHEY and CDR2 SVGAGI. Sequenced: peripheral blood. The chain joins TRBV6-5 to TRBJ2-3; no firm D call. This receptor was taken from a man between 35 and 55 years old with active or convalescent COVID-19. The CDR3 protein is CASSKKISSTDTQYF. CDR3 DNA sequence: TGTGCCAGCAGTAAAAAGATTAGTAGCACAGATACGCAGTATTTT.